This TCR beta chain originates from a study of regulatory T cells in long-lasting Graves disease. The sample holds many counts of this clonotype. The antigen is unknown. Study-wide points: Favored usage of TRBV28, TRBJ1-2 and TRBJ2-5 was recorded in persistent disease. Sample size was small, which may have lowered accuracy.

TCR beta libraries were built with iRepertoire HTBI primers and Arm-PCR of CDR3 regions. TCRdb recomputed calls from the multiplex PCR reads with MiXCR, one row per CDR3 protein. The sample records about 540,000 distinct CDR3 sequences, roughly 13% being singletons. Time point noted: newly diagnosed GD, antithyroid drugs for less than 3 months. There was RNA extracted from PBMCs, and the TCR library was made from it. The germline V gene has CDR1 SQVTM and CDR2 ANQGSEA. The CDR3 is 12 residues long. Unmatched junction bases numbered 6, after V lost 3 bases and J lost 9 bases. Another study also made use of these data, one on T cells in Graves' hyperthyroidism and ophthalmopathy. That source reports: Exclusion of patients followed from uncontrolled infection, other autoimmune disease, pregnancy or lactation.

This TCR was sampled from a man younger than 40 with Graves disease. The sample in question was peripheral blood mononuclear cells (PBMCs), obtained at new diagnosis, from a patient treated with antithyroid drugs. This chain joins TRBV29-1 and TRBJ2-5; 8 bases match TRBD2. The CDR3 region has the DNA TGCAGCGTTGAGGGACTAGTAGGCTCCCAGTACTTC. Protein product: CSVEGLVGSQYF.